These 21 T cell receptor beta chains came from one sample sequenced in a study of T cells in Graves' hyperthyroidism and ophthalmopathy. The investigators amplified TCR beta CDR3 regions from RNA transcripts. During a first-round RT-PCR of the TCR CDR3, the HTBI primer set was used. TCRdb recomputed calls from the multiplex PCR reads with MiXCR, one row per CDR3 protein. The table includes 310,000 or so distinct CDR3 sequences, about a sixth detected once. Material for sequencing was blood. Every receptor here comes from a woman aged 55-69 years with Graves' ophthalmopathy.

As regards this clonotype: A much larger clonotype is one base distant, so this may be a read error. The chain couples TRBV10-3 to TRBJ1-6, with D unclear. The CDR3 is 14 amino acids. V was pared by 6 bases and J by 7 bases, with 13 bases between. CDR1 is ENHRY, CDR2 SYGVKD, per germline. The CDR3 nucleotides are TGTGCCATCAGCCTCCGGGAACCCAATTCACCCCTCCACTTT. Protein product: CAISLREPNSPLHF.

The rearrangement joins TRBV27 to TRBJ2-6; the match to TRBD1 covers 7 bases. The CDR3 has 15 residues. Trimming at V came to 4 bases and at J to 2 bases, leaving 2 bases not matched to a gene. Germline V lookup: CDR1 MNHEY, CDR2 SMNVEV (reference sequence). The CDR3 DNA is TGTGCCAGCAGTTACAGGGGTCCTGGGGCCAACGTCCTGACTTTC. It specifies CASSYRGPGANVLTF.

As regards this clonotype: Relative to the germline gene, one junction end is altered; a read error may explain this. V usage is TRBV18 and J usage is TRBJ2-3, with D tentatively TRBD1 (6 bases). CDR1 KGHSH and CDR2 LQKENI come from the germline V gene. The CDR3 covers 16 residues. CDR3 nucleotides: TGTGCCAGCCCACCCCGGGACACCCTGGGCACAGATACGCAGTATTTT. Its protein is CASPPRDTLGTDTQYF.

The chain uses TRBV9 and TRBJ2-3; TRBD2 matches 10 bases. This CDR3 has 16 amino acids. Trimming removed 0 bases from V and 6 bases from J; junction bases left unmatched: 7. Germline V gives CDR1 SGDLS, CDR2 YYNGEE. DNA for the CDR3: TGTGCCAGCAGCGTAGAGAGCGGGAGGGCCGCTGATACGCAGTATTTT. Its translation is CASSVESGRAADTQYF.

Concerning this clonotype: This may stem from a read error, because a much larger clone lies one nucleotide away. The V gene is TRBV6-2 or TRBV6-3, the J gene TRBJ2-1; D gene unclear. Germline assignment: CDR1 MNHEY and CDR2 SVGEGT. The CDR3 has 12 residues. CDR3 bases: TGTACCAGCAGTAATGCCTACAATGAGCAGTTCTTC. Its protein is CTSSNAYNEQFF.

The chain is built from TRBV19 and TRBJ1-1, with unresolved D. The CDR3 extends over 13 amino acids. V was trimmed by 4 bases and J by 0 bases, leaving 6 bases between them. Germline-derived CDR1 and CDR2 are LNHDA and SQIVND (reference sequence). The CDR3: CASSNGLNTEAFF. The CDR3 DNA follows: TGTGCCAGTAGTAACGGGTTGAACACTGAAGCTTTCTTT.

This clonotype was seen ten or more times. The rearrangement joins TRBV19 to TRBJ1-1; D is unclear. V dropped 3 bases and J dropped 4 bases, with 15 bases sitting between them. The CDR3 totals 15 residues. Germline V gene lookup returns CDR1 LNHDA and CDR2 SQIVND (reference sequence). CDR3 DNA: TGTGCCAGTAGTATGGGTGACGTGTGGGGCACTGAAGCTTTCTTT. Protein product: CASSMGDVWGTEAFF.

CDR3: CSARDLRGGGETQYF. The CDR3 DNA is TGCAGTGCTAGAGATCTGCGGGGGGGCGGGGAGACCCAGTACTTC. J is TRBJ2-5 and V is TRBV20-1, with 9 positions matching TRBD2. Looked up from germline, CDR1 is DFQATT and CDR2 is SNEGSKA (reference sequence). CDR3 length equals 15 residues. The V segment lost 0 bases and the J segment 5 bases; nucleotides outside the gene matches: 7.

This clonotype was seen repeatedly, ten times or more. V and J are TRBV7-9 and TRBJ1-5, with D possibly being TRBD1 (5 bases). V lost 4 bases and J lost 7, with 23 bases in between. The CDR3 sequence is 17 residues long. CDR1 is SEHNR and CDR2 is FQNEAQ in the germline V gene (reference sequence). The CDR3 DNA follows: TGTGCCAGCAGCTCGCAGGGTACAGGCAGATTGGTGCAGCCCCAGCATTTT. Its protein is CASSSQGTGRLVQPQHF.

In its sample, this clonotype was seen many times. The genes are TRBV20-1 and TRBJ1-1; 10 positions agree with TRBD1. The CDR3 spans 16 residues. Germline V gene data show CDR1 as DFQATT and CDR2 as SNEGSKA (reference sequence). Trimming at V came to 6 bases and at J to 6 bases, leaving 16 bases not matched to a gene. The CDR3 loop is CSALPLRDRGSPEAFF. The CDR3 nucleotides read TGCAGTGCCCTCCCCCTGAGGGACAGGGGCAGCCCTGAAGCTTTCTTT.

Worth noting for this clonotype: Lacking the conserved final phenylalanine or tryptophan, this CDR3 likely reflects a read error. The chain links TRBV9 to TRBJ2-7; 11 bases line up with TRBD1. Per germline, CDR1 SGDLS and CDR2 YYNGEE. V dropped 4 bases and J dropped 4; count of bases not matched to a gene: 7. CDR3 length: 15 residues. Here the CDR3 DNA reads TGTGCCAGCAGCCACGGGGGGACAGGGGGGTACGAGCAGTACCTC. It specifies CASSHGGTGGYEQYL.

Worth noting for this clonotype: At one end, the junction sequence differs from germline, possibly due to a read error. DNA for the CDR3: TGCGCCAGCAGCCAAAAGGTGGGGGAATCAGTCTATGGCTACACCTTC. Its protein product is CASSQKVGESVYGYTF. The gene calls are TRBV11-2 and TRBJ1-2; D is possibly TRBD1 (5 bases). The CDR3 covers 16 residues. CDR1 and CDR2 from the germline V gene are SGHAT and FQNNGV.

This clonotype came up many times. In DNA, the CDR3 is TGTGCCAGCAGCCGAATCCCCGGGACAGCCAGGGCCTCTGGGGCCAACGTCCTGACTTTC. Its translation is CASSRIPGTARASGANVLTF. The V and J genes are TRBV7-9 and TRBJ2-6; 7 bases fit TRBD1. Trimming removed 5 bases from V and 0 bases from J; junction bases left unmatched: 16. Per germline, CDR1 SEHNR and CDR2 FQNEAQ (reference sequence). There are 20 residues in the CDR3.

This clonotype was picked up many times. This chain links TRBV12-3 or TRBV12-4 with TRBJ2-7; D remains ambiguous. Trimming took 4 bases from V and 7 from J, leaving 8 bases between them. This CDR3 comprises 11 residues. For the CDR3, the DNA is TGTGCCAGCAGTTCCACACGGGAGCAGTACTTC. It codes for CASSSTREQYF.

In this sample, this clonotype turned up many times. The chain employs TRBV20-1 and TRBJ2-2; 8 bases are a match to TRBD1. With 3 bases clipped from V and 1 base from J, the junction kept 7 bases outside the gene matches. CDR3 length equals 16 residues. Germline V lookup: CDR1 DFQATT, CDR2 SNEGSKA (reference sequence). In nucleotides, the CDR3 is TGCAGTGCTAGCGGACAGGGCAGACGGAACACCGGGGAGCTGTTTTTT. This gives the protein CSASGQGRRNTGELFF.

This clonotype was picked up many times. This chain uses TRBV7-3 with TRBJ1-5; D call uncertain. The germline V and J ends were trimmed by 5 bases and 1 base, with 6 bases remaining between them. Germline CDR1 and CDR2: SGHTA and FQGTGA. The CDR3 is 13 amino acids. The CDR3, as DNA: TGTGCCAGCAGCCCTGGGAGCAATCAGCCCCAGCATTTT. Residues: CASSPGSNQPQHF.

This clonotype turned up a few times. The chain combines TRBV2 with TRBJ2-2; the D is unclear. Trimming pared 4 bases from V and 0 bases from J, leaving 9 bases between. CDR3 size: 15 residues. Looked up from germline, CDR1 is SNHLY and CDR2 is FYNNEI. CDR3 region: CASSGLSANTGELFF. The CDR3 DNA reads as TGTGCCAGCAGTGGGCTAAGCGCGAACACCGGGGAGCTGTTTTTT.

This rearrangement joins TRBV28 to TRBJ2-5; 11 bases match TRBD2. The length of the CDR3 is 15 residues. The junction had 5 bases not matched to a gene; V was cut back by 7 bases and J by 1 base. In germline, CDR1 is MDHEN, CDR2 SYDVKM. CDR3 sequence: CASTGTSGFQETQYF. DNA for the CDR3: TGTGCCAGCACGGGGACTAGCGGCTTCCAAGAGACCCAGTACTTC.

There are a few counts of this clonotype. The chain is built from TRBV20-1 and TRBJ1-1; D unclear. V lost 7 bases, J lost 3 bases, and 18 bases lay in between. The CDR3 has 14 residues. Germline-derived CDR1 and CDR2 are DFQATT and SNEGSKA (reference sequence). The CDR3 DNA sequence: TGCAGTGGAGCCCAGGCCTTTCCGTACACTGAAGCTTTCTTT. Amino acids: CSGAQAFPYTEAFF.

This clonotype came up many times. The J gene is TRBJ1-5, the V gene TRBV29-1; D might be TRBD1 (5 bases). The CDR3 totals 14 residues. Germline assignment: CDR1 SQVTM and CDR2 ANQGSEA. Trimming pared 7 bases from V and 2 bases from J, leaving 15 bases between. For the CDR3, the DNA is TGCAGCGCCAGCGGGGGTTCGGGCAATCAGCCCCAGCATTTT. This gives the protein CSASGGSGNQPQHF.

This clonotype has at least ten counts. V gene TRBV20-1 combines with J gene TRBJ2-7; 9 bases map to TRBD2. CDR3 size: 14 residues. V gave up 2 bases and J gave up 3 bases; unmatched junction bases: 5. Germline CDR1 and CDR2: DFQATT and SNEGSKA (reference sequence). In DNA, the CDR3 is TGCAGTGCTAGATTCCTAGCGGGGAACTACGAGCAGTACTTC. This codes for CSARFLAGNYEQYF.